Listed here are 22 T cell receptor beta chains from one sample, sequenced in a study of T cell responses to AZD1222 COVID-19 vaccine (dated by TCRdb to the early 2020s). This sample's time point label indicates: baseline before first vaccination. Receptor amplification or capture employed the immunoSEQ multiplex PCR assay. Here the immuneACCESS table is served through TCRdb, limited to in-frame sequences with V and J called. Missing clones are a known gap in these copies; in checked studies unresolved V genes cover under half, and the rest lacks a known reason. The sample data list about 92,000 clones, and roughly 91% of these were observed just once. The ten largest clonotypes hold about 24% of the sample. The material sequenced was peripheral blood, taken on day 0 of AZD1222 vaccination. The receptors derive from an adult in good health.

The rearrangement links TRBV6-5 to TRBJ1-2; possibly TRBD1 for D (6 bases). CDR1 is MNHEY and CDR2 is SVGAGI in the germline V gene. The CDR3 sequence is 15 residues long. V lost 4 bases and J lost 3, with 15 bases in between. The CDR3 sequence: CASSSTWGTYYGYTF. DNA of the CDR3: TGTGCCAGCAGTTCTACTTGGGGGACATACTATGGCTACACCTTC.

This chain uses TRBV7-2 with TRBJ2-5; D may be TRBD2 (6 bases). The CDR3 covers 15 residues. V was trimmed by 1 base and J by 0 bases, leaving 9 bases between them. Per the germline V gene, CDR1 is SGHTA and CDR2 is FQGNSA. This chain's CDR3 is CASSLVRGYQETQYF. The CDR3 DNA is TGTGCCAGCAGCTTAGTTCGGGGGTACCAAGAGACCCAGTACTTC.

The chain uses TRBV4-2 and TRBJ2-7, with TRBD1 identical over 10 bases. Trimming at V came to 2 bases and at J to 6 bases, leaving 4 bases not matched to a gene. The CDR3 has 14 amino acids. CDR1 is LGHNA and CDR2 is YNFKEQ in the germline V gene. This CDR3 reads CASSQPGTGAEQYF. Written as DNA, the CDR3 is TGTGCCAGCAGCCAACCCGGGACAGGGGCCGAGCAGTACTTC.

The genes are TRBV4-1 and TRBJ1-3; TRBD1 might be the D (6 bases). V gave up 4 bases and J gave up 2 bases, with 24 bases separating them. Germline CDR1 is MGHRA and CDR2 is YSYEKL. This CDR3 has 19 residues. CDR3 sequence (DNA): TGCGCCAGCAGCCCCTACGGGCTCCCGTCTTCAGGGGCTGGAAACACCATATATTTT. Its protein is CASSPYGLPSSGAGNTIYF.

V and J are TRBV20-1 and TRBJ1-3; D perhaps matches TRBD1 (5 bases). Trimming took 3 bases from V and 1 from J, leaving 10 bases between them. CDR3 size: 14 residues. Germline V gene lookup returns CDR1 DFQATT and CDR2 SNEGSKA (reference sequence). The CDR3 bases are TGCAGTGCTAGTCAAGGGACGTCTGGAAACACCATATATTTT. The encoded protein is CSASQGTSGNTIYF.

The CDR3 is CASSPRPGDRDRNYGYTF. In DNA form, the CDR3 reads TGTGCCAGCTCACCAAGACCCGGAGACAGGGATCGTAACTATGGCTACACCTTC. The chain carries TRBV18 and TRBJ1-2; 7 positions agree with TRBD1. The CDR3 spans 18 residues. V lost 2 bases, J lost 1 base, and 13 bases stayed unmatched. Germline V CDR1 and CDR2: KGHSH, LQKENI. Combining the CDR3 with reference TRBV18 and TRBJ1-2 gives the whole variable domain NAGVMQNPRHLVRRRGQEARLRCSPMKGHSHVYWYRQLPEEGLKFMVYLQKENIIDESGMPKERFSAEFPKEGPSILRIQQVVRGDSAAYFCASSPRPGDRDRNYGYTFGSGTRLTVV.

This clone has only a few counts. The J gene is TRBJ1-1, the V gene TRBV3-1 (or the pseudogene TRBV3-2); D is undetermined. Germline V gives CDR1 LGHDT, CDR2 YNNKEL (reference sequence). CDR3 length: 13 residues. V shed 1 base and J shed 6 bases, with 9 bases lying between them. CDR3 in DNA: TGTGCCAGCAGCCAAGGAATTTCTGCTGAAGCTTTCTTT. It codes for CASSQGISAEAFF.

The chain recombines TRBV6-5 with TRBJ2-1; 8 bases fit TRBD2. CDR3 length equals 16 residues. Germline V gives CDR1 MNHEY, CDR2 SVGAGI. With 0 bases clipped from V and 7 bases from J, the junction kept 8 bases outside the gene matches. CDR3: CASSYSRLAMINEQFF. CDR3 nucleotide sequence: TGTGCCAGCAGTTACTCGAGACTAGCGATGATAAATGAGCAGTTCTTC.

This sequence joins TRBV5-1 and TRBJ2-7; 7 nucleotides line up with TRBD1. The ends lost 3 bases at V and 12 bases at J; junction bases unmatched: 6. Germline CDR1 and CDR2: SGHRS and YFSETQ. This CDR3 has 11 residues. The CDR3 region has the DNA TGCGCCAGCAGCTCCGACAGGGCTATGTACTTC. Translating it yields CASSSDRAMYF.

The rearrangement joins TRBV2 to TRBJ2-3; 7 nucleotides align to TRBD2. Germline-derived CDR1 and CDR2 are SNHLY and FYNNEI. V dropped 4 bases and J dropped 4; count of bases not matched to a gene: 5. The CDR3 covers 14 residues. Written as DNA, the CDR3 is TGTGCCAGCAGTGCCCAGCGGGGCGCAGATACGCAGTATTTT. The encoded protein is CASSAQRGADTQYF.

The chain links TRBV7-9 to TRBJ2-5; TRBD1 or TRBD2 may be the D gene (5 bases each). Deletions cut 1 base from V and 12 bases from J, with 15 bases between. This CDR3 has 13 amino acids. Germline CDR1 and CDR2: SEHNR and FQNEAQ (reference sequence). The CDR3 bases are TGTGCCAGCAGCTTAGGGACCGAGGGGTTGGAGTACTTC. The encoded protein is CASSLGTEGLEYF.

V is TRBV27 and J is TRBJ1-1; D might be TRBD1 (5 bases). Germline V gene data show CDR1 as MNHEY and CDR2 as SMNVEV (reference sequence). Trimming cost V 7 bases and J 0 bases, with 12 bases left between them. The CDR3 is made up of 14 amino acids. This CDR3 reads CASTSGRLNTEAFF. DNA of the CDR3: TGTGCCAGCACATCGGGACGGTTGAACACTGAAGCTTTCTTT.

This clone was picked up a small number of times. The V gene is TRBV5-1, the J gene TRBJ1-1; D possibly corresponds to TRBD1 (6 bases). This CDR3 is 15 amino acids long. CDR1 and CDR2 from the germline V gene are SGHRS and YFSETQ. Trimming removed 0 bases at V and 3 bases at J, with 12 bases between. CDR3 protein: CASSLAGRGHTEAFF. The CDR3 DNA reads TGCGCCAGCAGCTTGGCAGGCAGGGGCCACACTGAAGCTTTCTTT.

The rearrangement joins TRBV24-1 to TRBJ2-2; TRBD1 matches at 12 bases. Germline V gene sequence: CDR1 KGHDR, CDR2 SFDVKD. Losses at the gene ends were 2 bases for V and 6 bases for J; bases not matched to a gene: 12. The CDR3 covers 19 residues. CDR3 residues: CATSDSPRSGQGAAGELFF. The CDR3 nucleotides read TGTGCCACCAGTGATTCTCCGAGATCGGGACAGGGGGCGGCCGGGGAGCTGTTTTTT.

This rearrangement joins TRBV11-2 to TRBJ2-7; the D is unclear. Trimming shortened V by 5 bases and J by 4 bases, and 15 bases separated the two germline ends. Germline V lookup: CDR1 SGHAT, CDR2 FQNNGV. The CDR3 spans 14 residues. CDR3 nucleotides: TGTGCCAGCAGCCCCCCCAGTCAGGCTTACGAGCAGTACTTC. Translated: CASSPPSQAYEQYF.

The chain carries TRBV19 and TRBJ1-5; 7 nucleotides line up with TRBD1. The germline CDR1 and CDR2 sequences are LNHDA and SQIVND (reference sequence). The CDR3 runs to 16 residues. With V trimmed by 0 bases and J by 3 bases, 5 bases remained unmatched. CDR3 DNA: TGTGCCAGTAGTATAGAAAGGGGGCGGAACAATCAGCCCCAGCATTTT. Its protein is CASSIERGRNNQPQHF.

The chain combines TRBV6-2 or TRBV6-3 with TRBJ1-1; a weak D match, TRBD1 (6 bases). The V and J ends lost 0 bases and 0 bases respectively, with 11 bases between them. CDR3 length: 16 amino acids. Germline V gene sequence: CDR1 MNHEY, CDR2 SVGEGT. CDR3: CASSYSKGGLNTEAFF. Here the CDR3 DNA reads TGTGCCAGCAGTTACTCGAAGGGGGGGTTGAACACTGAAGCTTTCTTT.

The rearrangement uses TRBV28 and TRBJ1-6, with D possibly being TRBD1 (5 bases). The V end lost 3 bases, the J end lost 8 bases, and 14 bases lay between the germline ends. There are 15 residues in the CDR3. Germline V gene lookup returns CDR1 MDHEN and CDR2 SYDVKM. The CDR3 reads CASSLGGGVHSPLHF. The CDR3 DNA reads as TGTGCCAGCAGTTTGGGGGGAGGGGTACATTCACCCCTCCACTTT. Variable domain in full (rest from reference TRBV28 and TRBJ1-6): DVKVTQSSRYLVKRTGEKVFLECVQDMDHENMFWYRQDPGLGLRLIYFSYDVKMKEKGDIPEGYSVSREKKERFSLILESASTNQTSMYLCASSLGGGVHSPLHFGNGTRLTVT.

This clone came up once. The V call is TRBV28, the J call TRBJ1-1; the D gene is possibly TRBD1 (5 bases). With 4 bases removed from V and 9 bases from J, the gap between germline ends came to 12 bases. The CDR3 extends over 12 amino acids. Germline lookup yields CDR1 MDHEN and CDR2 SYDVKM. CDR3 in DNA: TGTGCCAGCAGTTCCTCCAGGGAGCAAGCTTTCTTT. Encoded protein: CASSSSREQAFF.

The chain carries TRBV27 and TRBJ2-2; 8 nucleotides agree with TRBD1. Germline CDR1 is MNHEY and CDR2 is SMNVEV (reference sequence). The V gene end was trimmed by 2 bases and the J gene end by 7 bases; junction bases not matched to a gene: 9. This CDR3 spans 16 amino acids. CDR3 region: CASSLVPGGAFGELFF. In DNA, the CDR3 is TGTGCCAGCAGTTTAGTGCCAGGGGGCGCTTTCGGGGAGCTGTTTTTT.

The chain couples TRBV25-1 to TRBJ1-1; TRBD1 matches at 7 bases. The CDR3 has 13 residues. V shed 8 bases and J 3 bases; nucleotides not matched to a gene: 6. Germline values: CDR1 MGHDK, CDR2 SYGVNS. This CDR3 reads CASQDRLYTEAFF. The CDR3 nucleotides are TGTGCCAGCCAGGACAGGTTGTACACTGAAGCTTTCTTT. Combining the CDR3 with reference TRBV25-1 and TRBJ1-1 gives the whole variable domain EADIYQTPRYLVIGTGKKITLECSQTMGHDKMYWYQQDPGMELHLIHYSYGVNSTEKGDLSSESTVSRIRTEHFPLTLESARPSHTSQYLCASQDRLYTEAFFGQGTRLTVV.

The rearrangement uses TRBV4-3 and TRBJ2-3; perhaps TRBD2 as D (6 bases). Germline CDR1 LGHNA, CDR2 YSLEER. With 5 bases removed from V and 4 bases from J, the gap between germline ends came to 13 bases. The CDR3 runs 14 residues. CDR3 in amino acids: CASSDKGRSDTQYF. The CDR3 nucleotides read TGCGCCAGCAGCGATAAAGGGAGGTCAGATACGCAGTATTTT.